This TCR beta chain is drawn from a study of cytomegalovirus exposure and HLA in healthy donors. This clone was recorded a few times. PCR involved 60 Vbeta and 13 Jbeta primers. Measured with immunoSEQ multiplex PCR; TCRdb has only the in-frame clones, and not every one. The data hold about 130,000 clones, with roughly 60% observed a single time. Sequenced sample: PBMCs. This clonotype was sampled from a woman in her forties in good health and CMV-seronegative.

The CDR3 spells CASSYVAVQETQYF. CDR3 sequence (DNA): TGTGCCAGCAGCTACGTAGCAGTCCAAGAGACCCAGTACTTC. The chain links TRBV7-2 to TRBJ2-5; D gene unclear. There are 14 residues in the CDR3. V was trimmed by 4 bases and J by 1 base, leaving 10 bases between them. Germline V gene data show CDR1 as SGHTA and CDR2 as FQGNSA. Looking up the rest from reference TRBV7-2 and TRBJ2-5 gives the full variable domain: GAGVSQSPSNKVTEKGKDVELRCDPISGHTALYWYRQSLGQGLEFLIYFQGNSAPDKSGLPSDRFSAERTGGSVSTLTIQRTQQEDSAVYLCASSYVAVQETQYFGPGTRLLVL.